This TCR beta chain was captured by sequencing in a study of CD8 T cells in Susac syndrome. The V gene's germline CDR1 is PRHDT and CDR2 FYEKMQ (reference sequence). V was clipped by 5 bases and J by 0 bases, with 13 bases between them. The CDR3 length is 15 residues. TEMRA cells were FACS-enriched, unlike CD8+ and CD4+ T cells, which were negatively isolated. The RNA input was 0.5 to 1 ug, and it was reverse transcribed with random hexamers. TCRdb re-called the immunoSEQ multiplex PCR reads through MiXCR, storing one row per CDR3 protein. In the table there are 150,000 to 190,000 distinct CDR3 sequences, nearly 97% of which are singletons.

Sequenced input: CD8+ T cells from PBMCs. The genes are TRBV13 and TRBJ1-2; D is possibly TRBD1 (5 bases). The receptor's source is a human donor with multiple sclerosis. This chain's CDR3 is CASSPGLGSNYGYTF. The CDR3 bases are TGTGCCAGCAGCCCGGGACTGGGATCTAACTATGGCTACACCTTC.